The 28 T cell receptor beta chains listed next were all sequenced from one sample in a study of Graves' ophthalmopathy and Graves' hyperthyroidism. Transcripts of RNA were the source for amplifying TCR beta CDR3 regions. HTBI primers were employed in first-round RT-PCR, then a second-round multiplex PCR followed. TCRdb re-called the multiplex PCR reads through MiXCR, storing one row per CDR3 protein. Here the sample spans more than 1,000,000 distinct CDR3 sequences, 35% to 40% being singletons. Material: peripheral blood or thyroid tissue (not recorded which). These receptors came from an adult man with Graves' hyperthyroidism.

CDR3 nucleotides: TGTGCCAGCAGCCAAGCGGGCAGGGTGGAGGAGACCCAGTACTTC. Protein product: CASSQAGRVEETQYF. This chain uses TRBV7-9 with TRBJ2-5; a weak D match, TRBD2 (6 bases). The CDR3 is 15 residues long. In germline, CDR1 is SEHNR, CDR2 FQNEAQ (reference sequence). Trimming removed 5 bases from V and 5 bases from J, with 18 bases in between.

The chain has TRBV2 and TRBJ1-2; perhaps TRBD1 as D (5 bases). Germline CDR1 reads SNHLY; CDR2 reads FYNNEI. This CDR3 is 11 amino acids long. V was trimmed by 10 bases and J by 9 bases, leaving 15 bases between them. CDR3 coding DNA: TGTGCCAACTCAAGGGACTTCAGCTACACCTTC. Protein sequence: CANSRDFSYTF. Using reference TRBV2 and TRBJ1-2 for the parts outside the CDR3, the full variable domain is EPEVTQTPSHQVTQMGQEVILRCVPISNHLYFYWYRQILGQKVEFLVSFYNNEISEKSEIFDDQFSVERPDGSNFTLKIRSTKLEDSAMYFCANSRDFSYTFGSGTRLTVV.

Comment on this clonotype: The junction and the germline gene differ at one end; a read error may be behind it. The chain joins TRBV4-3 to TRBJ1-1, with D tentatively TRBD1 (5 bases). The CDR3 covers 13 residues. Germline loops: CDR1 LGHNA, CDR2 YSLEER. CDR3 residues: CASSHPGYTGAFF. In DNA form, the CDR3 reads TGCGCCAGCAGCCACCCAGGGTACACTGGAGCTTTCTTT.

This clonotype was counted at least ten times. The rearrangement links TRBV6-5 to TRBJ2-5; D gene uncertain. In germline, CDR1 is MNHEY, CDR2 SVGAGI. The CDR3 spans 15 residues. V was clipped by 5 bases and J by 0 bases, with 13 bases between them. The CDR3 spells CASSNIRGNQETQYF. The CDR3 bases are TGTGCCAGCAGTAACATCCGAGGAAACCAAGAGACCCAGTACTTC.

This clonotype was observed at least ten times. This chain links TRBV2 with TRBJ1-1; perhaps TRBD1 as D (5 bases). Trimming took 4 bases from V and 4 from J, leaving 13 bases between them. This CDR3 has 14 residues. Germline CDR1 SNHLY, CDR2 FYNNEI. CDR3 DNA: TGTGCCAGCAGTGGACAGACGTCTGTCACTGAAGCTTTCTTT. Protein product: CASSGQTSVTEAFF. The full variable domain, rest sourced from reference TRBV2 and TRBJ1-1, is EPEVTQTPSHQVTQMGQEVILRCVPISNHLYFYWYRQILGQKVEFLVSFYNNEISEKSEIFDDQFSVERPDGSNFTLKIRSTKLEDSAMYFCASSGQTSVTEAFFGQGTRLTVV.

Comment on this clonotype: This may arise from a read error, as a much more abundant clone is one base away. The CDR3 nucleotides read TGTGCCAGCAGCTCCTCTACATCAGGAGAGATCTCCTACGAGCAGTACTTC. It specifies CASSSSTSGEISYEQYF. The genes are TRBV7-2 and TRBJ2-7; no clear D. CDR1 and CDR2 from the germline V gene are SGHTA and FQGNSA. Trimming removed 4 bases from V and 0 bases from J, with 19 bases in between. The CDR3 totals 17 residues.

The chain has TRBV7-8 and TRBJ1-5; D perhaps matches TRBD1 (5 bases). Between the trimmed V and J ends, which lost 6 bases and 3 bases, there was a span of 15 bases. This CDR3 has 15 amino acids. Germline V gives CDR1 SGHVS, CDR2 FQNEAQ. This chain's CDR3 is CASRSGTVTNQPQHF. The CDR3, as DNA: TGTGCCAGCAGGTCTGGGACGGTTACCAATCAGCCCCAGCATTTT. The full variable domain, completed using reference TRBV7-8 and TRBJ1-5, is GAGVSQSPRYKVAKRGQDVALRCDPISGHVSLFWYQQALGQGPEFLTYFQNEAQLDKSGLPSDRFFAERPEGSVSTLKIQRTQQEDSAVYLCASRSGTVTNQPQHFGDGTRLSIL.

The J gene is TRBJ2-3, the V gene TRBV29-1; 9 bases match TRBD2. Germline loops: CDR1 SQVTM, CDR2 ANQGSEA. CDR3 length: 14 residues. V was clipped by 4 bases and J by 5 bases; unmatched bases: 7. The CDR3 DNA sequence: TGCAGCGTTGCAGGCGGGGGGGCCGTAGATACGCAGTATTTT. It specifies CSVAGGGAVDTQYF.

This clonotype has a count of ten or more. V gene TRBV29-1 combines with J gene TRBJ2-7, with 12 bases that match TRBD2. V was clipped by 8 bases and J by 6 bases; unmatched bases: 8. The CDR3 has 13 residues. Germline V gene data show CDR1 as SQVTM and CDR2 as ANQGSEA. The CDR3 DNA sequence: TGCAGCTTCGGACTAGCGGGAAACTCCGAGCAGTACTTC. As protein: CSFGLAGNSEQYF.

This clonotype has only a few counts. The chain has TRBV12-5 and TRBJ2-2; unclear D gene. This CDR3 region has 13 residues. Germline V gives CDR1 LGHNT, CDR2 FRNRAP. V was shortened by 0 bases and J by 7 bases, with 6 bases between the two germline ends. The CDR3 DNA reads TGTGCTAGTGGTTTGGTAGGGAACGGGGAGCTGTTTTTT. This codes for CASGLVGNGELFF.

This clonotype appeared many times. The gene calls are TRBV2 and TRBJ2-7; D is possibly TRBD2 (5 bases). Germline V CDR1 and CDR2: SNHLY, FYNNEI. The CDR3 spans 14 residues. The V end was cut by 7 bases, the J end by 0 bases, with 13 bases between. DNA of the CDR3: TGTGCCAGCAATTTGGACTTCAGCTCCTACGAGCAGTACTTC. Translated, it gives CASNLDFSSYEQYF.

Comment on this clonotype: A read error may be the cause here, since a much bigger clone is one base away. V usage is TRBV20-1 and J usage is TRBJ1-3; D is undetermined. CDR3 size: 14 residues. Germline assignment: CDR1 DFQATT and CDR2 SNEGSKA (reference sequence). CDR3 amino acids: CSAVYPRSGDTIYF. The CDR3 DNA is TGCAGTGCTGTATATCCCCGGTCTGGAGACACCATATATTTT.

The J gene is TRBJ1-5, the V gene TRBV10-3; 9 positions agree with TRBD1. The CDR3 is 15 residues long. V was clipped by 6 bases and J by 3 bases; unmatched bases: 6. The germline CDR1 and CDR2 sequences are ENHRY and SYGVKD. The CDR3 loop reads CAIRQDRGNNQPQHF. The CDR3 nucleotides are TGTGCCATCAGGCAGGACAGGGGCAACAATCAGCCCCAGCATTTT.

The chain is built from TRBV11-2 and TRBJ2-7, with a possible D match to TRBD1 (6 bases). CDR1 and CDR2 from the germline V gene are SGHAT and FQNNGV. CDR3 length equals 15 residues. Trimming took off 4 bases at V and 4 bases at J, with 17 bases between the two ends. In DNA, the CDR3 is TGTGCCAGCAGCTCCAAGGACAGACACCCTTACGAGCAGTACTTC. It yields the protein CASSSKDRHPYEQYF.

Notes on this clonotype: This may come from a read error, since a much larger clone is one base off. The CDR3, as DNA: TGTGCCAGCAGCTTTTATTCGGAGGCCCAGTACTTC. It yields the protein CASSFYSEAQYF. V and J are TRBV5-6 and TRBJ2-5, with D perhaps matching TRBD2 (5 bases). The germline V gene has CDR1 SGHDT and CDR2 YYEEEE. CDR3 length equals 12 residues. V lost 2 bases to trimming and J lost 9 bases, with 11 bases between them.

This clonotype was seen ten or more times. The V and J genes are TRBV7-9 and TRBJ1-1; D is undetermined. This CDR3 spans 15 amino acids. Deletions cut 2 bases from V and 0 bases from J, with 10 bases between. Germline CDR1 and CDR2: SEHNR and FQNEAQ (reference sequence). As DNA, the CDR3 is TGTGCCAGCAGCTTAAGGGATCTAATGAACACTGAAGCTTTCTTT. This codes for CASSLRDLMNTEAFF.

Only a few counts were recorded for this clonotype. A single base separates this from a much larger clone, so it may be a read error. This chain uses TRBV29-1 with TRBJ2-2, with 7 bases aligning to TRBD2. The CDR3 runs to 13 residues. Germline V lookup: CDR1 SQVTM, CDR2 ANQGSEA. The junction had 6 bases not matched to a gene; V was cut back by 6 bases and J by 5 bases. CDR3 nucleotides: TGCAGCGTCATTGATAGCGGGACCGGGGAGCTGTTTTTT. This codes for CSVIDSGTGELFF.

This clonotype occurred a few times. CDR3 protein: CASGGRDRLPYEQYF. The CDR3 bases are TGTGCCAGCGGGGGGAGAGACAGGTTACCCTACGAGCAGTACTTC. The V call is TRBV9, the J call TRBJ2-7, with D possibly called TRBD1 or TRBD2 (6 bases each). Germline V gene lookup returns CDR1 SGDLS and CDR2 YYNGEE. Trimming took off 7 bases at V and 2 bases at J, with 19 bases between the two ends. The CDR3 totals 15 residues. Filled out from reference TRBV9 and TRBJ2-7, the complete variable domain reads DSGVTQTPKHLITATGQRVTLRCSPRSGDLSVYWYQQSLDQGLQFLIQYYNGEERAKGNILERFSAQQFPDLHSELNLSSLELGDSALYFCASGGRDRLPYEQYFGPGTRLTVT.

This clonotype was picked up many times. This chain links TRBV29-1 with TRBJ2-7; 8 positions agree with TRBD1. Losses at the gene ends were 8 bases for V and 5 bases for J; bases not matched to a gene: 11. The CDR3 length is 13 residues. Germline CDR1 reads SQVTM; CDR2 reads ANQGSEA. The DNA of the CDR3 is TGCAGCTTCCTGGACAGGGATCGCAACGAGCAGTACTTC. Residues: CSFLDRDRNEQYF.

This clonotype was detected ten times or more. This rearrangement joins TRBV9 to TRBJ1-3; D might be TRBD1 (6 bases). The CDR3 loop spans 12 amino acids. CDR1 SGDLS and CDR2 YYNGEE come from the germline V gene. The germline V and J ends were trimmed by 7 bases and 4 bases, with 9 bases remaining between them. The CDR3 nucleotides read TGTGCCAGCTCAGGGGACGGAAACACCATATATTTT. Amino acids: CASSGDGNTIYF.

This rearrangement joins TRBV7-3 to TRBJ1-6; 7 bases line up with TRBD1. The CDR3 consists of 14 residues. Trimming at V came to 5 bases and at J to 10 bases, leaving 8 bases not matched to a gene. Germline-derived CDR1 and CDR2 are SGHTA and FQGTGA. In DNA form, the CDR3 reads TGTGCCAGCAGCCAAACAGGGGTGCAATCACCCCTCCACTTT. This gives the protein CASSQTGVQSPLHF. The full variable domain, in which reference TRBV7-3 and TRBJ1-6 provide the parts outside the CDR3, is GAGVSQTPSNKVTEKGKYVELRCDPISGHTALYWYRQSLGQGPEFLIYFQGTGAADDSGLPNDRFFAVRPEGSVSTLKIQRTERGDSAVYLCASSQTGVQSPLHFGNGTRLTVT.

This clonotype was seen a handful of times. The chain joins TRBV30 to TRBJ2-7; D is unclear. Germline CDR1 reads GTSNPN; CDR2 reads SVGIG (reference sequence). The V and J ends lost 0 bases and 3 bases respectively, with 6 bases between them. This CDR3 spans 12 amino acids. The CDR3 sequence is CAWSVDHYEQYF. DNA for the CDR3: TGTGCCTGGAGTGTAGACCACTACGAGCAGTACTTC.

This chain uses TRBV25-1 with TRBJ1-2; 7 nucleotides match TRBD1. The V gene's germline CDR1 is MGHDK and CDR2 SYGVNS. The CDR3 length is 14 residues. Trimming took 5 bases from V and 10 from J; bases not matched to a gene: 13. Here the CDR3 DNA reads TGTGCCAGCAGTCCCCGGGACAGACTTGTGGACTACACCTTC. This gives the protein CASSPRDRLVDYTF.

This clonotype was seen at least ten times. The chain couples TRBV7-6 to TRBJ1-5, with D maybe TRBD1 (5 bases). Germline CDR1 is SGHVS and CDR2 is FNYEAQ. Trimming stripped 5 bases from V and 6 bases from J, with 11 bases between. The CDR3 runs 13 residues. The CDR3 DNA reads TGTGCCAGCAGCCTTGGGGACGCTCAGCCCCAGCATTTT. Translation: CASSLGDAQPQHF.

This clonotype was observed at least ten times. The V gene is TRBV6-6, the J gene TRBJ1-4; 9 nucleotides match TRBD1. The V and J ends lost 6 bases and 8 bases, in that order; junction bases with no gene match: 13. Germline V lookup: CDR1 MNHNY, CDR2 SVGAGI (reference sequence). The CDR3 consists of 16 residues. CDR3 in amino acids: CASRPPPGQGNEKLFF. The CDR3 DNA reads TGTGCCAGCAGGCCCCCGCCGGGACAGGGCAACGAAAAACTGTTTTTT.

On this clonotype itself: The CDR3 end shows no conserved phenylalanine or tryptophan, and so a read error is likely. The DNA is left out, because the CDR3 cannot be placed on it with certainty; the CDR3 is given as TCRdb lists it. V is TRBV29-1 and J is TRBJ1-2. The CDR3 contains 9 residues when both ends are counted. The germline CDR1 and CDR2 sequences are SQVTM and ANQGSEA. CDR3 loop: CSVSPPYSY.

V and J are TRBV7-7 and TRBJ2-1; 9 nucleotides match TRBD2. This CDR3 spans 15 amino acids. After removal of 5 bases from V and 6 bases from J, the junction contained 8 bases not matched to a gene. CDR1 and CDR2 (germline): SSHAT, FNYEAQ (reference sequence). CDR3 DNA: TGTGCCAGCAGCCCTGGACTAGCGCGAGGCAATGAGCAGTTCTTC. Encoded protein: CASSPGLARGNEQFF.

This clonotype occurred many times. The chain couples TRBV5-6 to TRBJ2-7; D is ambiguous. The CDR3 has 12 residues. Trimming left V 1 base short and J 9 bases short, with 11 bases between. CDR1 and CDR2 from the germline V gene are SGHDT and YYEEEE. The CDR3 spells CASSLNYRAQYF. CDR3 coding DNA: TGTGCCAGCAGCTTGAATTACCGGGCGCAGTACTTC.